This TCR beta chain was documented in a study of identical twins. Worth noting for this clonotype: A much larger clone differs from this one at a single base, so this may be a read error.

TCRdb passed the 5' RACE reads through MiXCR, listing each CDR3 protein once. The repertoire has hundreds of thousands of distinct CDR3 sequences, approximately 6.1% of them found once; the top ten carry under 2%. Germline lookup yields CDR1 KGHDR and CDR2 SFDVKD. This CDR3 is 11 amino acids long. The rearrangement joins TRBV24-1 to TRBJ2-1; D is perhaps TRBD1 or TRBD2 (5 bases each). The receptor comes from a man aged 18 to 30 in good health. The specimen sequenced was naive T cells sorted from blood. The CDR3 region has the DNA TGTGCCACCAGTGACCCCAGGGAGCTGTTCTTC. Encoded protein: CATSDPRELFF.